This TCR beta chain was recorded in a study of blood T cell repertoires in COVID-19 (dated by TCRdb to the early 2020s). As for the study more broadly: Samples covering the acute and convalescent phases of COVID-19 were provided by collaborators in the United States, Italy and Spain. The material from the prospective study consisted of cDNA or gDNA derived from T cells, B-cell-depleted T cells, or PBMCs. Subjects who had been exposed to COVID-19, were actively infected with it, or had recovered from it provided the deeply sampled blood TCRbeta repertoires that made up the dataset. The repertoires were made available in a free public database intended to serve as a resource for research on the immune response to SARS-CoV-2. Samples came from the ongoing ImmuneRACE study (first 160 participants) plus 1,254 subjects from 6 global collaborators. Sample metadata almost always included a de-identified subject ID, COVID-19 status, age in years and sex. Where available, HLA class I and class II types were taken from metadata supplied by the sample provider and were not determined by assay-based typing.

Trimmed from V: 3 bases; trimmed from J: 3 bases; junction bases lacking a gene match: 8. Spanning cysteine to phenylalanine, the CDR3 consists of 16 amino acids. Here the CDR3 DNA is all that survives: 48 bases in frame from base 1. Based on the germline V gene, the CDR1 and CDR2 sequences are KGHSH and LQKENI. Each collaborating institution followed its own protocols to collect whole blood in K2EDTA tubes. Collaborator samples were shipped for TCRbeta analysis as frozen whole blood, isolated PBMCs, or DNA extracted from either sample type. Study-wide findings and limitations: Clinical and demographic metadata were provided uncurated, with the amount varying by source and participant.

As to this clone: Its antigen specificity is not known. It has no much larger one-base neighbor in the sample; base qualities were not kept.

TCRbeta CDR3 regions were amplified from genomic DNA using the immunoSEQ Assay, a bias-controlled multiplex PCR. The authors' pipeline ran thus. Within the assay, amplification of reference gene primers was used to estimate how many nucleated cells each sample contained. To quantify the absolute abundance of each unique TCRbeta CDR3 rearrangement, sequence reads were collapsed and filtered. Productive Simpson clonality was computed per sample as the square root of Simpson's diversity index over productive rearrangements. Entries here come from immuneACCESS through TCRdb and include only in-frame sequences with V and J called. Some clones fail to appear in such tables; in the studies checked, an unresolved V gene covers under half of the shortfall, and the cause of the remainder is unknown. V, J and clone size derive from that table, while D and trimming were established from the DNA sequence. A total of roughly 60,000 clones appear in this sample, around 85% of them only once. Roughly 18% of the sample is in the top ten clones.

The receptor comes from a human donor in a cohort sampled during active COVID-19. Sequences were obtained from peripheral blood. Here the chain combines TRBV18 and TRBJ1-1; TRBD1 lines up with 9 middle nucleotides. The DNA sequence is TGTGCCAGCTCACCTCTCGGACAGGGGTCCGACACTGAAGCTTTCTTT. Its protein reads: CASSPLGQGSDTEAFF.